A selection of T cell receptor beta chains follows, all from one sample in a study of blood T cell repertoires in COVID-19. The data were produced by immunoSEQ multiplex PCR, yet TCRdb's version contains in-frame clones alone and is incomplete. The sample carries around 250,000 clones, 80% to 90% recorded once. Material for sequencing was peripheral blood. The source of these receptors is a man in his 60s with acute or convalescent COVID-19. Both conserved end residues are trimmed from each CDR3. Each record gives: V gene, D gene, CDR3 protein. D genes are given only for firm matches.

>TRBV11-3|.
ASSYSTGNQPQH
>TRBV19|.
ASSFGTPKDYEQY
>TRBV12-5|TRBD1
ASGLPQTGADYGYT
>TRBV5-4|TRBD2
ASSLARGTYEQY
>TRBV10-3|.
AISESQGGSTGELF
>TRBV7-8|.
ASSLDTYSNQPQH
>TRBV10-3|TRBD1
ASTGQGYEQY
>TRBV29-1|TRBD1
SGGQDYTGELF
>TRBV9|.
ASSVGRGGEAF
>TRBV7-2|TRBD2
ASSLTSGRAYEQY
>TRBV24-1|.
ATRDRFMNTEAF
>TRBV2|TRBD1
ASRGTGETEAF
>TRBV19|.
ASSIPRAQPQH
>TRBV24-1|.
ATSDDHRDTRSGELF
>TRBV10-1|TRBD2
ASSDGPSGSRGWADTQY
>TRBV7-8|.
ASSLDRVSYEQY
>TRBV27|TRBD1
ASSPRQGSYYGYT
>TRBV7-9|.
ASRPSGSSYEQY